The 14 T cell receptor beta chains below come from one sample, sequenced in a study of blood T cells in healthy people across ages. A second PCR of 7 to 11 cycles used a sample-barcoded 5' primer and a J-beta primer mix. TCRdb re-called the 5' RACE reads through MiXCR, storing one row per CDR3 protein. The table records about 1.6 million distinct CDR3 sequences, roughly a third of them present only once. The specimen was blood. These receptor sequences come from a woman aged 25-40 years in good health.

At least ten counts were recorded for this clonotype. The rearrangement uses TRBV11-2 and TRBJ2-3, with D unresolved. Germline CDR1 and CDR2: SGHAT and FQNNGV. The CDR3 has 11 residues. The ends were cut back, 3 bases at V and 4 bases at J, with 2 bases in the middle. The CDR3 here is CASSFPDTQYF. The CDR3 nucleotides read TGTGCCAGCAGCTTTCCAGATACGCAGTATTTT.

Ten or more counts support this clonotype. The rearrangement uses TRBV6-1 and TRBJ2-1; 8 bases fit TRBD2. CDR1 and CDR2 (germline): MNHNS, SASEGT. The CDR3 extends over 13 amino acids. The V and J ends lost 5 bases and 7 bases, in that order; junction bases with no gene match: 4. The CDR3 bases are TGTGCCAGCAGTCTGGAGCGGGAGAATGAGCAGTTCTTC. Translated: CASSLERENEQFF.

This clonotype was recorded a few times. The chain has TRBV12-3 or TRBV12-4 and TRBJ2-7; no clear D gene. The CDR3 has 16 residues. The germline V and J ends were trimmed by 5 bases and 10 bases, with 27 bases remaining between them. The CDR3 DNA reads TGTGCCAGCAGTCCACCCGCTTCGCAGGAACAAGAGATCCAGTACTTC. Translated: CASSPPASQEQEIQYF.

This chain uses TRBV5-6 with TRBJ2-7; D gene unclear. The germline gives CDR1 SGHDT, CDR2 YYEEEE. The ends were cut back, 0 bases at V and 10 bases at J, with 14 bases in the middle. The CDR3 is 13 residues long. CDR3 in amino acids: CASSLGQPQTQYF. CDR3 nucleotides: TGTGCCAGCAGCTTGGGCCAGCCCCAAACCCAGTACTTC.

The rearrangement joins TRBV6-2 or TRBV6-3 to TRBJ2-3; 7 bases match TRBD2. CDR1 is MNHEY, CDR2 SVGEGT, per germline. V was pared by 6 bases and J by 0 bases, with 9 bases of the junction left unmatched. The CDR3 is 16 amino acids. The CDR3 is CASSPRLALSTDTQYF. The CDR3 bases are TGTGCCAGCAGCCCTCGACTAGCCCTTAGCACAGATACGCAGTATTTT.

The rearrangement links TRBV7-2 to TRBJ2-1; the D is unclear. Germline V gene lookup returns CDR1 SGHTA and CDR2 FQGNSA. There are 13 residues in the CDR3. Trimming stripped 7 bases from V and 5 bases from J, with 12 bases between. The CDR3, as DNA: TGTGCCAGCACCCGACGGTGGGACAATGAGCAGTTCTTC. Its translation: CASTRRWDNEQFF.

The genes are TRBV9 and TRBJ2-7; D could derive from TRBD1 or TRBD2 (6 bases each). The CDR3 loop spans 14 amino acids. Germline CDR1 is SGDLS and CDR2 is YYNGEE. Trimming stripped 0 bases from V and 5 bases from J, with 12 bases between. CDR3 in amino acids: CASSVGGGWNEQYF. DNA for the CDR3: TGTGCCAGCAGCGTAGGAGGGGGGTGGAACGAGCAGTACTTC.

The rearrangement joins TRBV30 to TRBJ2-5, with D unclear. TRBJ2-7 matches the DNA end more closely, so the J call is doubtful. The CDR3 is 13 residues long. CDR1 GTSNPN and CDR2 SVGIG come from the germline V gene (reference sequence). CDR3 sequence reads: CAWSVLSVYEQYF. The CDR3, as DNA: TGTGCCTGGAGTGTACTTTCGGTTTACGAGCAGTACTTC.

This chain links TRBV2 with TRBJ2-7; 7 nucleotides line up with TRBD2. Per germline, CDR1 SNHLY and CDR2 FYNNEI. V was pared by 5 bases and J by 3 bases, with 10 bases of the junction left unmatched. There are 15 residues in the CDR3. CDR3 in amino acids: CASSRSGVVYYEQYF. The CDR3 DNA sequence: TGTGCCAGCAGTCGGAGCGGGGTCGTATACTACGAGCAGTACTTC. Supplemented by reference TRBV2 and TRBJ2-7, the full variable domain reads EPEVTQTPSHQVTQMGQEVILRCVPISNHLYFYWYRQILGQKVEFLVSFYNNEISEKSEIFDDQFSVERPDGSNFTLKIRSTKLEDSAMYFCASSRSGVVYYEQYFGPGTRLTVT.

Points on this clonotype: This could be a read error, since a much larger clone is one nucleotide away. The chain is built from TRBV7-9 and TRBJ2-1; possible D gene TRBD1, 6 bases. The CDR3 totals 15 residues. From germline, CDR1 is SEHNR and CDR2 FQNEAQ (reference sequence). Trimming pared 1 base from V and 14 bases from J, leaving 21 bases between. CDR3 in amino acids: CASSLDAMTGPAEFF. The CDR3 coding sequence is TGTGCCAGCAGCTTAGACGCTATGACAGGACCCGCAGAGTTCTTC.

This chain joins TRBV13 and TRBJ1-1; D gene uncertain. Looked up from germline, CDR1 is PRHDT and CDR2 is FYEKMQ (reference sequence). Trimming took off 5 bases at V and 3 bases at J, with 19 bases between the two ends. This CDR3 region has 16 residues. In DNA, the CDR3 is TGTGCCAGCAGCCGAAGACATAGTGGCTGGGACACTGAAGCTTTCTTT. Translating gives CASSRRHSGWDTEAFF.

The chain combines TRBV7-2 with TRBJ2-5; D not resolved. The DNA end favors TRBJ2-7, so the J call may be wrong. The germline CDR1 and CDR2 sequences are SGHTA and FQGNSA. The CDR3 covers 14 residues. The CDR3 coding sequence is TGTGCCAGCAGCTCCGACGGTACGTTGGACGAGCAGTACTTC. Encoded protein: CASSSDGTLDEQYF.

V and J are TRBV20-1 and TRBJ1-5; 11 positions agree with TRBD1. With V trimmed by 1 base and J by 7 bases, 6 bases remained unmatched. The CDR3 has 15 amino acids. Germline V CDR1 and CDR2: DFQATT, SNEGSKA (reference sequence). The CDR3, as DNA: TGCAGTGCTAGAGGAGGACAGGGGGCAGTCCAGCCCCAGCATTTT. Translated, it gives CSARGGQGAVQPQHF.

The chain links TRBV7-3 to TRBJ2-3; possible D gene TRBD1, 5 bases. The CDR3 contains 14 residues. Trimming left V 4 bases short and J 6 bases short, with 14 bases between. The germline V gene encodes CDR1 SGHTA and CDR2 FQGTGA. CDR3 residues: CASSSDSPRDTQYF. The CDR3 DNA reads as TGTGCCAGCAGCTCCGACAGCCCCCGGGATACGCAGTATTTT.